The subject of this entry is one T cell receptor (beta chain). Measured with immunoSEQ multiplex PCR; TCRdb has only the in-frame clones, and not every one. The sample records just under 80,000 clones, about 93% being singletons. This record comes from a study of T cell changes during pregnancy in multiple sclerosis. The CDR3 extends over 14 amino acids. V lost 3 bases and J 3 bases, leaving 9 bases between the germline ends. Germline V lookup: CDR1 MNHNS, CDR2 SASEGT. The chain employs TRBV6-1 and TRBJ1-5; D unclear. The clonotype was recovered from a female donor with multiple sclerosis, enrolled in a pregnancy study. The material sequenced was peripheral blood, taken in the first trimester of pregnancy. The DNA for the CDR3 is TGTGCCAGCAGTGAGACATTCACCAATCAGCCCCAGCATTTT. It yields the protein CASSETFTNQPQHF.